The clone carrying this T cell receptor (beta chain) was seen only a few times. Its specificity is not known. The sample comes from a study of cytomegalovirus exposure and HLA in healthy donors. The primer mix had 60 Vbeta and 13 Jbeta primers. Repertoires were generated with immunoSEQ multiplex PCR, while TCRdb's copy carries only in-frame clones and drops some. Among more than 150,000 clones, 75% to 90% were seen once, and the ten largest hold 0.65% to 0.75%. Study-level results: Later analysis reportedly placed an Asian-associated ancestry cluster below the roughly 700-donor mean in N-insertions. Highest at DRB1 and lowest at HLA-C, TCR association rates differed among HLA loci in a later analysis. A highly shared variant cluster was judged a likely technical artifact.

V lost 2 bases and J lost 3; bases outside the gene matches: 8. CDR3 length: 16 amino acids. CDR1 is MNHNY, CDR2 SVGAGI, per germline (reference sequence). Input material: PBMCs. The TCR originated in a boy younger than 18 in good health and CMV-seronegative. This rearrangement joins TRBV6-6 to TRBJ1-1; 8 nucleotides line up with TRBD1. CDR3 sequence reads: CASSYDRGKGDTEAFF. In nucleotides, the CDR3 is TGTGCCAGCAGTTACGACAGGGGAAAGGGGGACACTGAAGCTTTCTTT.